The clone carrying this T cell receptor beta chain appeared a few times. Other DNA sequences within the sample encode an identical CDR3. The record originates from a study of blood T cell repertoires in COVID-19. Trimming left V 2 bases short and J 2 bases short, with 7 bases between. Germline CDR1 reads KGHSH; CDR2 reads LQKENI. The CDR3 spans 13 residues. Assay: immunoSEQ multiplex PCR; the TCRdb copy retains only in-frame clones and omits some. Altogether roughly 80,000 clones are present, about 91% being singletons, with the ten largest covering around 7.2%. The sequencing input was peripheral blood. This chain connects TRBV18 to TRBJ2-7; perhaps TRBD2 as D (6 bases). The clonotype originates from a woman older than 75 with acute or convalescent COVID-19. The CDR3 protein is CASSPGTAYEQYF. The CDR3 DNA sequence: TGTGCCAGCTCACCAGGGACTGCCTACGAGCAGTACTTC.